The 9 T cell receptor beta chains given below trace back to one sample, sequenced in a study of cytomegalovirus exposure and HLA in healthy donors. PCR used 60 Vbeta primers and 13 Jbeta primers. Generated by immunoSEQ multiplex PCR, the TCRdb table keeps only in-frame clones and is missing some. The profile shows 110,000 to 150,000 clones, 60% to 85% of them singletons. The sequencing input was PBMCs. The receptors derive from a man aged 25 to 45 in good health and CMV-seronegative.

The CDR3 reads CASSERQGLDTQYF. In DNA form, the CDR3 reads TGTGCCAGCAGCGAGAGACAGGGTTTGGATACGCAGTATTTT. This chain connects TRBV7-9 to TRBJ2-3; 7 nucleotides agree with TRBD1. This CDR3 has 14 residues. V shed 5 bases and J 6 bases; nucleotides not matched to a gene: 8. Germline CDR1 is SEHNR and CDR2 is FQNEAQ (reference sequence).

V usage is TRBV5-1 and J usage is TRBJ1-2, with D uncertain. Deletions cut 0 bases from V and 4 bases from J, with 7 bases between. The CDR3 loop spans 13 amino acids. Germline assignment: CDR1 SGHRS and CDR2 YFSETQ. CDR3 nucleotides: TGCGCCAGCAGCTTGGCCGCCAGCTATGGCTACACCTTC. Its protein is CASSLAASYGYTF. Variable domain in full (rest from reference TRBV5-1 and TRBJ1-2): KAGVTQTPRYLIKTRGQQVTLSCSPISGHRSVSWYQQTPGQGLQFLFEYFSETQRNKGNFPGRFSGRQFSNSRSEMNVSTLELGDSALYLCASSLAASYGYTFGSGTRLTVV.

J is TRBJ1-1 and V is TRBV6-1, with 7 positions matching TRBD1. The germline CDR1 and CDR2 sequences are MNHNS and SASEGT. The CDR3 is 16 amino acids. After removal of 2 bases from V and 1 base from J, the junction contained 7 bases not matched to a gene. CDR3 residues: CASSELGDSWNTEAFF. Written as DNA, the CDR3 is TGTGCCAGCAGTGAATTGGGGGACAGTTGGAACACTGAAGCTTTCTTT.

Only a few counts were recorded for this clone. The CDR3 is CASSTQGQAREKLFF. Here the CDR3 DNA reads TGTGCCAGCTCAACCCAGGGCCAGGCTCGTGAAAAACTGTTTTTT. The chain is built from TRBV18 and TRBJ1-4, with a weak D call TRBD1 (5 bases). Deletions cut 5 bases from V and 7 bases from J, with 17 bases between. The CDR3 spans 15 residues. CDR1 KGHSH and CDR2 LQKENI come from the germline V gene. Filled out from reference TRBV18 and TRBJ1-4, the complete variable domain reads NAGVMQNPRHLVRRRGQEARLRCSPMKGHSHVYWYRQLPEEGLKFMVYLQKENIIDESGMPKERFSAEFPKEGPSILRIQQVVRGDSAAYFCASSTQGQAREKLFFGSGTQLSVL.

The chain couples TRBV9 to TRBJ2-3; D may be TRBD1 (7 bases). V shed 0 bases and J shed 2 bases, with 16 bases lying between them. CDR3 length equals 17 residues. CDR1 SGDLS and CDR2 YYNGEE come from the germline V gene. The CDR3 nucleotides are TGTGCCAGCAGCGTAGAGGGGGGACAGCATATCACAGATACGCAGTATTTT. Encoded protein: CASSVEGGQHITDTQYF.

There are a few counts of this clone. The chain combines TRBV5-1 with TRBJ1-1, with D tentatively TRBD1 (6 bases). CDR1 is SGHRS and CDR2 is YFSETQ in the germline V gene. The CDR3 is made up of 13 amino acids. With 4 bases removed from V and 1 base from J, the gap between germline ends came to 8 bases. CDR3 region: CASSQQGNTEAFF. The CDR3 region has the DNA TGCGCCAGCAGCCAACAGGGGAACACTGAAGCTTTCTTT. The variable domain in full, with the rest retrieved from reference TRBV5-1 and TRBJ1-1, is KAGVTQTPRYLIKTRGQQVTLSCSPISGHRSVSWYQQTPGQGLQFLFEYFSETQRNKGNFPGRFSGRQFSNSRSEMNVSTLELGDSALYLCASSQQGNTEAFFGQGTRLTVV.

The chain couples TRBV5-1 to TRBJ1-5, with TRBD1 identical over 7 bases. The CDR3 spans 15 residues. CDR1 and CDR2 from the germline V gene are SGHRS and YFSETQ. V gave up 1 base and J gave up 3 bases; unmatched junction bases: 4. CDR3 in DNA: TGCGCCAGCAGCTTGACACAGGGGAACAATCAGCCCCAGCATTTT. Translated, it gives CASSLTQGNNQPQHF.

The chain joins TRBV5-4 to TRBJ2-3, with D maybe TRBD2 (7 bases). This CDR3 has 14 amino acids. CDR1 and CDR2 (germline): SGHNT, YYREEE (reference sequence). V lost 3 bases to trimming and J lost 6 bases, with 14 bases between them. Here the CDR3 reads CASSSLGGPDTQYF. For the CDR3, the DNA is TGTGCCAGCAGCTCCCTGGGGGGGCCGGATACGCAGTATTTT. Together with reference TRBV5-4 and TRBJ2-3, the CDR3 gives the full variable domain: ETGVTQSPTHLIKTRGQQVTLRCSSQSGHNTVSWYQQALGQGPQFIFQYYREEENGRGNFPPRFSGLQFPNYSSELNVNALELDDSALYLCASSSLGGPDTQYFGPGTRLTVL.

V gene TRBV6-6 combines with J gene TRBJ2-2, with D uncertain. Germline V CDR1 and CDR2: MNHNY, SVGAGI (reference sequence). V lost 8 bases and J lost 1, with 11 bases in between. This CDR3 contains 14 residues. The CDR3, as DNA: TGTGCCAGCCGGCGGAGAGTGAACACCGGGGAGCTGTTTTTT. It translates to CASRRRVNTGELFF.